This TCR beta chain was identified in a study of blood T cell repertoires in COVID-19. Using immunoSEQ multiplex PCR, the repertoire was profiled, and TCRdb retains in-frame clones only, with some absent. Among some 110,000 clones listed, about 81% were seen once. Trimming removed 7 bases from V and 1 base from J, with 14 bases in between. This CDR3 region has 14 residues. CDR1 is MNHEY and CDR2 is SVGEGT in the germline V gene. The chain employs TRBV6-2 or TRBV6-3 and TRBJ2-7, with TRBD1 as a possible D gene (5 bases). Sequencing used peripheral blood. The receptor was derived from a man aged 70-80 years with acute or convalescent COVID-19. The CDR3 bases are TGTGCCAGCACCCCTTACAGGAAATCCTACGAGCAGTACTTC. It codes for CASTPYRKSYEQYF.